This T cell receptor (beta chain) was identified during a study of vaccination and CD4 T cells after COVID-19. On the study more broadly: The post-COVID samples were taken a median roughly 94 days after diagnosis, anywhere from 35 to 161.

The treatment was: approximately 10-day PBMC culture with coronavirus spike peptide pools or control peptides (ViraFEST assay). Sample share makes this clonotype medium-sized. What it binds is not known. Germline loops: CDR1 SGHNT, CDR2 YYREEE (reference sequence). The V end was cut by 1 base, the J end by 7 bases, with 12 bases between. CDR3 length: 15 amino acids. The Oncomine TCR Beta short-read assay generated sequence data from the DNA of cultured CD4+ T cells. TCRdb re-derived calls from the PCR reads in MiXCR, one entry per CDR3 protein. Among under 6,000 distinct CDR3 sequences listed, over 35% were seen once.

This clonotype was sampled from a human donor who had recovered from COVID-19. The chain combines TRBV5-4 with TRBJ1-6; D is perhaps TRBD1 (6 bases). The sample taken for sequencing was CD4+ T cells from blood, cultured in vitro. DNA of the CDR3: TGTGCCAGCAGCTTGTGGCAGGGGACAAATTCACCCCTCCACTTT. Translation gives CASSLWQGTNSPLHF.